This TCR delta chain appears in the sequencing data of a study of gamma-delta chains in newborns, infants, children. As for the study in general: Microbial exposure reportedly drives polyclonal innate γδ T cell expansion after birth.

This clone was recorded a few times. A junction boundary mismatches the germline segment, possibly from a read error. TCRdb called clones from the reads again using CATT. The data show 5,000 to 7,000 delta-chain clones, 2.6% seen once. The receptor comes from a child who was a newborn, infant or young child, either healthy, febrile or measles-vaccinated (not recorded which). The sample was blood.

The CDR3 is CAVDPLSWGIPERTDKPIF. CDR3 nucleotide sequence: TGTGCCGTGGACCCGCTGTCCTGGGGGATCCCCGAGAGGACCGATAAACCCATCTTT. V usage is TRDV2 and J usage is TRDJ1; 9 nucleotides align to TRDD3. There are 19 residues in the CDR3. Germline CDR1 GEAIGNYY, CDR2 EKD.